These 24 T cell receptor beta chains came from one sample sequenced in a study of OX40 agonist ivuxolimab in advanced cancers. Assay: immunoSEQ multiplex PCR; the TCRdb copy retains only in-frame clones and omits some. The data hold fewer than 90,000 clones, with about 85% observed a single time. The sample consisted of CD4+ or CD8+ T cells sorted from blood, taken in a trial of the OX40 agonist ivuxolimab. These TCRs come from an adult with an advanced solid tumor such as melanoma, head and neck, liver or kidney cancer.

This clone was counted between two and nine times. This chain links TRBV5-1 with TRBJ2-4; 9 bases align to TRBD2. V dropped 2 bases and J dropped 5; count of bases not matched to a gene: 14. Germline values: CDR1 SGHRS, CDR2 YFSETQ. This CDR3 has 18 residues. The CDR3: CASSLGLFSGRGENIQYF. The CDR3 region has the DNA TGCGCCAGCAGCTTAGGGCTCTTTAGCGGGAGAGGGGAAAACATTCAGTACTTC.

This clone was found many times. This chain uses TRBV7-2 with TRBJ2-7, with 8 bases identical to TRBD1. CDR1 and CDR2 (germline): SGHTA, FQGNSA. The J segment lost 3 bases and the V segment lost 3 bases, leaving 7 bases of the junction unmatched. This CDR3 is built from 15 residues. Here the CDR3 reads CASSFAAGGFYEQYF. DNA of the CDR3: TGTGCCAGCAGCTTTGCGGCAGGGGGCTTCTACGAGCAGTACTTC.

The chain joins TRBV6-5 to TRBJ2-7; 12 bases fit TRBD1. The V gene end was trimmed by 2 bases and the J gene end by 3 bases; junction bases not matched to a gene: 5. Germline CDR1 and CDR2: MNHEY and SVGAGI. There are 16 residues in the CDR3. CDR3 bases: TGTGCCAGCAGTTACGGGACAGGGGGCGACTACTACGAGCAGTACTTC. Its translation: CASSYGTGGDYYEQYF.

The rearrangement uses TRBV6-5 and TRBJ2-2; D is unclear. The V and J ends lost 0 bases and 5 bases respectively, with 13 bases between them. This CDR3 region has 16 residues. The germline CDR1 and CDR2 sequences are MNHEY and SVGAGI. CDR3 bases: TGTGCCAGCAGTTACTCCCACTCTCGGAAAACCGGGGAGCTGTTTTTT. Its protein product is CASSYSHSRKTGELFF.

The chain recombines TRBV6-1 with TRBJ2-3, with TRBD2 identical over 12 bases. The germline V gene has CDR1 MNHNS and CDR2 SASEGT. The CDR3 loop spans 16 amino acids. V shed 4 bases, J shed 4 bases, and the junction held 6 bases outside the gene matches. CDR3 protein: CASSGRLAGVADTQYF. Written as DNA, the CDR3 is TGTGCCAGCAGTGGAAGACTAGCGGGAGTTGCAGATACGCAGTATTTT.

The chain is built from TRBV25-1 and TRBJ1-4; possible D gene TRBD1, 5 bases. CDR3 length equals 14 residues. Trimming removed 5 bases from V and 4 bases from J, with 11 bases in between. In germline, CDR1 is MGHDK, CDR2 SYGVNS. The CDR3 DNA sequence: TGTGCCAGCAGTCCCCGGGGGAGTAATGAAAAACTGTTTTTT. It codes for CASSPRGSNEKLFF. Variable domain in full (rest from reference TRBV25-1 and TRBJ1-4): EADIYQTPRYLVIGTGKKITLECSQTMGHDKMYWYQQDPGMELHLIHYSYGVNSTEKGDLSSESTVSRIRTEHFPLTLESARPSHTSQYLCASSPRGSNEKLFFGSGTQLSVL.

The gene calls are TRBV27 and TRBJ2-3, with a tentative D call TRBD2 (6 bases). The CDR3 totals 15 residues. Germline values: CDR1 MNHEY, CDR2 SMNVEV (reference sequence). The V and J ends lost 5 bases and 3 bases respectively, with 15 bases between them. CDR3 amino acids: CASSLSGWGTDTQYF. The CDR3 region has the DNA TGTGCCAGCAGTCTTAGCGGATGGGGGACAGATACGCAGTATTTT.

The chain employs TRBV21-1 and TRBJ1-1; TRBD1, the table's D call, lacks a check against the DNA. TRBV21-1 is given as a pseudogene. The CDR3 covers 17 residues. The CDR3 bases are TGTGCCAGCAGCAGGACCGGGACAGGGATTACGGACACTGAAGCTTTCTTT. Protein sequence: CASSRTGTGITDTEAFF.

This clone was seen only a few times. The J gene is TRBJ1-1, the V gene TRBV10-3, with unresolved D. The CDR3 runs 13 residues. CDR1 is ENHRY, CDR2 SYGVKD, per germline. The germline V and J ends were trimmed by 3 bases and 5 bases, with 10 bases remaining between them. Here the CDR3 DNA reads TGTGCCATCAGTGAAAAAGGGAGGACTGAAGCTTTCTTT. Protein: CAISEKGRTEAFF.

The rearrangement joins TRBV6-6 to TRBJ1-2; possible D gene TRBD1, 6 bases. This CDR3 is built from 14 residues. The ends were cut back, 6 bases at V and 5 bases at J, with 16 bases in the middle. Germline loops: CDR1 MNHNY, CDR2 SVGAGI (reference sequence). CDR3 in amino acids: CASSAGGLDYGYTF. The CDR3 nucleotides are TGTGCCAGCAGCGCCGGGGGGCTAGATTATGGCTACACCTTC.

This clone showed up just a few times. V gene TRBV7-2 combines with J gene TRBJ1-5, with D unresolved. Germline CDR1 and CDR2: SGHTA and FQGNSA. Trimming removed 2 bases at V and 5 bases at J, with 7 bases between. The CDR3 consists of 13 residues. CDR3 sequence: CASSLTVDQPQHF. The CDR3, as DNA: TGTGCCAGCAGCTTAACAGTGGATCAGCCCCAGCATTTT.

This clone has a single count. This chain connects TRBV16 to TRBJ1-5, with D possibly TRBD1 on 6 matching bases. Germline V gene lookup returns CDR1 KGHSY and CDR2 FQNENV. V was shortened by 4 bases and J by 0 bases, with 10 bases between the two germline ends. The CDR3 runs to 15 residues. The CDR3 region has the DNA TGTGCCAGCAGCCCCCGACAGGCTAGCAATCAGCCCCAGCATTTT. It specifies CASSPRQASNQPQHF.

The chain carries TRBV19 and TRBJ2-7; D might be TRBD1 (6 bases). Germline V gene sequence: CDR1 LNHDA, CDR2 SQIVND (reference sequence). Trimming shortened V by 6 bases and J by 6 bases, and 12 bases separated the two germline ends. This CDR3 is built from 12 residues. CDR3: CASRARGSEQYF. DNA for the CDR3: TGTGCCAGTAGAGCAAGGGGGAGCGAGCAGTACTTC.

This clone was detected once. The chain employs TRBV7-9 and TRBJ2-2; D is ambiguous. This CDR3 comprises 15 residues. V lost 5 bases to trimming and J lost 1 base, with 11 bases between them. From germline, CDR1 is SEHNR and CDR2 FQNEAQ (reference sequence). The CDR3 nucleotides read TGTGCCAGCAGCCAACTGGCACTGAACACCGGGGAGCTGTTTTTT. This gives the protein CASSQLALNTGELFF.

The V and J genes are TRBV4-1 and TRBJ2-5; 9 bases line up with TRBD2. V was pared by 6 bases and J by 5 bases, with 13 bases of the junction left unmatched. Germline V gene sequence: CDR1 MGHRA, CDR2 YSYEKL. The CDR3 is 16 amino acids. The CDR3 spells CASRNQRGGAEETQYF. In DNA form, the CDR3 reads TGCGCCAGCAGAAACCAGCGCGGGGGGGCCGAGGAGACCCAGTACTTC.

This chain uses TRBV6-6 with TRBJ2-7; 7 bases are a match to TRBD1. The CDR3 runs to 16 residues. The V and J ends lost 4 bases and 2 bases, in that order; junction bases with no gene match: 11. CDR1 MNHNY and CDR2 SVGAGI come from the germline V gene (reference sequence). The CDR3 coding sequence is TGTGCCAGCAGTTCGAGAAACCGGGACAGACCCTACGAGCAGTACTTC. This codes for CASSSRNRDRPYEQYF.

V is TRBV18 and J is TRBJ1-1; TRBD1 matches at 7 bases. The CDR3 contains 17 residues. From germline, CDR1 is KGHSH and CDR2 LQKENI. J gave up 2 bases and V 3 bases, and 12 bases lay outside the gene matches. The CDR3 protein is CASSPPLRGGINTEAFF. The CDR3 region has the DNA TGTGCCAGCTCACCCCCACTTCGAGGGGGCATCAACACTGAAGCTTTCTTT.

This chain connects TRBV7-2 to TRBJ1-6; 7 nucleotides align to TRBD1. After removal of 0 bases from V and 7 bases from J, the junction contained 3 bases not matched to a gene. Per germline, CDR1 SGHTA and CDR2 FQGNSA. This CDR3 contains 15 residues. This CDR3 is CASSLAGTENSPLHF. The DNA for the CDR3 is TGTGCCAGCAGCTTAGCGGGGACAGAGAATTCACCCCTCCACTTT.

This clone has only a few counts. The rearrangement uses TRBV18 and TRBJ1-5; TRBD1 might be the D (6 bases). This CDR3 is 15 amino acids long. V was cut by 0 bases and J by 3 bases, with 9 bases left in between. Germline values: CDR1 KGHSH, CDR2 LQKENI. The CDR3 DNA follows: TGTGCCAGCTCACCACCGGAGGGGGACAATCAGCCCCAGCATTTT. This sequence encodes CASSPPEGDNQPQHF. Drawing the rest from reference TRBV18 and TRBJ1-5, the complete variable domain is NAGVMQNPRHLVRRRGQEARLRCSPMKGHSHVYWYRQLPEEGLKFMVYLQKENIIDESGMPKERFSAEFPKEGPSILRIQQVVRGDSAAYFCASSPPEGDNQPQHFGDGTRLSIL.

The V call is TRBV2, the J call TRBJ2-7; possible D gene TRBD2, 6 bases. Trimming took off 6 bases at V and 0 bases at J, with 9 bases between the two ends. Germline V lookup: CDR1 SNHLY, CDR2 FYNNEI. The CDR3 contains 13 residues. The CDR3 DNA reads as TGTGCCAGCAGAGCGGGCCCCTCCTACGAGCAGTACTTC. Translated: CASRAGPSYEQYF.

The V gene is TRBV28, the J gene TRBJ2-7; TRBD1 matches 10 bases. V was pared by 10 bases and J by 7 bases, with 7 bases of the junction left unmatched. The CDR3 is made up of 12 amino acids. Per germline, CDR1 MDHEN and CDR2 SYDVKM. The CDR3 DNA sequence: TGTGCCACTCGACAGGGGGCAAGGGAGCAGTACTTC. Translated, it gives CATRQGAREQYF.

This sequence joins TRBV11-3 and TRBJ2-1; D uncertain. Germline CDR1 SGHNT, CDR2 YENEEA. The CDR3 has 15 amino acids. The V end was cut by 5 bases, the J end by 0 bases, with 11 bases between. DNA for the CDR3: TGTGCCAGCAGCCTCTCCATGAGCTCCTACAATGAGCAGTTCTTC. It yields the protein CASSLSMSSYNEQFF.

V usage is TRBV9 and J usage is TRBJ2-1; 12 bases fit TRBD2. The CDR3 runs to 16 residues. Trimming took 0 bases from V and 7 from J; bases not matched to a gene: 5. Germline loops: CDR1 SGDLS, CDR2 YYNGEE. CDR3 amino acids: CASSVATGTSGNEQFF. For the CDR3, the DNA is TGTGCCAGCAGCGTAGCTACGGGGACTAGCGGGAATGAGCAGTTCTTC.

For the CDR3, the DNA is TGTGCCAGCAGCGAGACAGAGGGCCGGTACTCTGGAAACACCATATATTTT. It is translated as CASSETEGRYSGNTIYF. The V call is TRBV9, the J call TRBJ1-3, with D possibly being TRBD1 (5 bases). The CDR3 totals 17 residues. V was shortened by 3 bases and J by 0 bases, with 16 bases between the two germline ends. Looked up from germline, CDR1 is SGDLS and CDR2 is YYNGEE. The full variable domain, with the rest looked up from reference TRBV9 and TRBJ1-3, is DSGVTQTPKHLITATGQRVTLRCSPRSGDLSVYWYQQSLDQGLQFLIQYYNGEERAKGNILERFSAQQFPDLHSELNLSSLELGDSALYFCASSETEGRYSGNTIYFGEGSWLTVV.